The entry that follows covers one T cell receptor (beta chain) sequence. Per the germline V gene, CDR1 is MNHEY and CDR2 is SMNVEV (reference sequence). The V and J ends lost 7 bases and 2 bases respectively, with 10 bases between them. The CDR3 contains 13 residues. This entry belongs to a study of graft-versus-host responses after intestinal transplantation. Sequencing used immunoSEQ multiplex PCR; TCRdb keeps in-frame clones, though not all of them. Here the sample spans tens of thousands of clones, under 95% being singletons. This sequence originates from a human patient who received an intestinal transplant, so some T cells may come from the graft donor. The sample consisted of PBMCs, taken about 4 months after intestinal transplantation. The chain joins TRBV27 to TRBJ2-3, with D unresolved. The CDR3 sequence is CASTAGVTDTQYF. CDR3 DNA: TGTGCCAGCACGGCAGGCGTCACAGATACGCAGTATTTT.